A single sample is the source of the 17 T cell receptor beta chains below, sequenced in a study of cytomegalovirus exposure and HLA in healthy donors. With 60 Vbeta and 13 Jbeta primers, the PCR was carried out. Method: immunoSEQ multiplex PCR; TCRdb's copy keeps in-frame clones and lacks some. The sample yields more than 150,000 clones, roughly 80% seen once. Sequenced sample: PBMCs. These receptors were taken from a woman between 50 and 59 years old in good health and CMV-seropositive.

The J gene is TRBJ2-7, the V gene TRBV10-2; 10 nucleotides align to TRBD2. V lost 2 bases, J lost 4 bases, and 2 bases stayed unmatched. This CDR3 spans 14 amino acids. Germline V CDR1 and CDR2: WSHSY, SAAADI. The CDR3 is CASSEQRGGYEQYF. For the CDR3, the DNA is TGCGCCAGCAGTGAGCAGCGGGGGGGTTACGAGCAGTACTTC.

The genes are TRBV5-1 and TRBJ1-1; tentative D call: TRBD1 (6 bases). Trimming removed 3 bases at V and 4 bases at J, with 16 bases between. The CDR3 length is 15 residues. CDR1 and CDR2 from the germline V gene are SGHRS and YFSETQ. Here the CDR3 DNA reads TGCGCCAGCAGCTCCGGCCGGGGGGCGGGCACTGAAGCTTTCTTT. Its protein product is CASSSGRGAGTEAFF.

The chain has TRBV9 and TRBJ1-1; 11 bases map to TRBD1. Per germline, CDR1 SGDLS and CDR2 YYNGEE. The CDR3 totals 15 residues. V was clipped by 2 bases and J by 6 bases; unmatched bases: 6. The CDR3 coding sequence is TGTGCCAGCAGCGTTTCTCCGGGACAGGGGGCTGAAGCTTTCTTT. As protein: CASSVSPGQGAEAFF.

This sequence joins TRBV7-2 and TRBJ2-7; 11 nucleotides match TRBD1. This CDR3 is built from 16 residues. Per germline, CDR1 SGHTA and CDR2 FQGNSA. The V gene end was trimmed by 5 bases and the J gene end by 0 bases; junction bases not matched to a gene: 6. In DNA form, the CDR3 reads TGTGCCAGCAGCCCAAGGGGGACAGGGGGCTCCTACGAGCAGTACTTC. This codes for CASSPRGTGGSYEQYF.

CDR3 region: CATSRGGQGVGGANVLTF. CDR3 sequence (DNA): TGTGCCACCAGCAGAGGTGGACAGGGGGTAGGTGGGGCCAACGTCCTGACTTTC. J is TRBJ2-6 and V is TRBV15; TRBD1 matches 10 bases. After removal of 1 base from V and 3 bases from J, the junction contained 6 bases not matched to a gene. CDR3 length: 18 amino acids. The V gene's germline CDR1 is LNHNV and CDR2 YYDKDF (reference sequence).

This clone was seen a few times. V is TRBV6-6 and J is TRBJ1-6; the D gene is possibly TRBD1 (6 bases). CDR1 is MNHNY, CDR2 SVGAGI, per germline (reference sequence). The CDR3 loop spans 13 amino acids. V lost 6 bases, J lost 7 bases, and 10 bases lay in between. The CDR3 DNA reads as TGTGCCAGCAGACCAGGGGAAAATTCACCCCTCCACTTT. Translating it yields CASRPGENSPLHF.

This chain links TRBV6-1 with TRBJ2-1; D remains unclear. V dropped 4 bases and J dropped 9 bases, with 10 bases sitting between them. The CDR3 consists of 12 residues. The germline CDR1 and CDR2 sequences are MNHNS and SASEGT. The CDR3 region is CASSGGPVEQFF. The CDR3 bases are TGTGCCAGCAGTGGAGGCCCAGTTGAGCAGTTCTTC.

V gene TRBV30 combines with J gene TRBJ2-4; D possibly corresponds to TRBD1 (6 bases). Germline lookup yields CDR1 GTSNPN and CDR2 SVGIG (reference sequence). This CDR3 has 17 amino acids. Trimming cost V 0 bases and J 2 bases, with 17 bases left between them. CDR3 sequence: CAWSVSGGGRSKNIQYF. CDR3 DNA: TGTGCCTGGAGTGTTTCGGGTGGGGGCAGGTCCAAAAACATTCAGTACTTC.

The chain is built from TRBV2 and TRBJ1-3, with D hard to call. The V end was cut by 2 bases, the J end by 4 bases, with 12 bases between. In germline, CDR1 is SNHLY, CDR2 FYNNEI. This CDR3 contains 15 residues. The CDR3 bases are TGTGCCAGCAGTGAACAGGCCCATCAGGGAAACACCATATATTTT. It encodes CASSEQAHQGNTIYF.

This clone has only one observation. The chain employs TRBV13 and TRBJ2-3; 11 bases fit TRBD2. In germline, CDR1 is PRHDT, CDR2 FYEKMQ (reference sequence). V dropped 3 bases and J dropped 5; count of bases not matched to a gene: 4. This CDR3 contains 15 residues. CDR3: CASSFSGGGVDTQYF. The CDR3 bases are TGTGCCAGCAGCTTTAGCGGGGGGGGAGTAGATACGCAGTATTTT.

V usage is TRBV5-1 and J usage is TRBJ2-3; D is possibly TRBD1 (6 bases). This CDR3 region has 15 residues. V was clipped by 1 base and J by 2 bases, with 11 bases between them. CDR1 is SGHRS, CDR2 YFSETQ, per germline. DNA of the CDR3: TGCGCCAGCAGCTTGAGTTGGGGGCCCACAGATACGCAGTATTTT. Translation gives CASSLSWGPTDTQYF.

CDR3 nucleotides: TGTGCCAGCAGCGCACAGGGTAGCCATGGCTACACCTTC. This encodes CASSAQGSHGYTF. This chain links TRBV6-6 with TRBJ1-2, with TRBD1 as a possible D gene (6 bases). This CDR3 has 13 amino acids. CDR1 MNHNY and CDR2 SVGAGI come from the germline V gene (reference sequence). Trimming removed 6 bases at V and 6 bases at J, with 14 bases between.

In this sample, this clone turned up a few times. The V gene is TRBV5-4, the J gene TRBJ1-2; 7 nucleotides agree with TRBD1. CDR1 is SGHNT and CDR2 is YYREEE in the germline V gene (reference sequence). CDR3 size: 13 residues. J lost 6 bases, V lost 5 bases, and 7 bases had no gene match. CDR3 bases: TGTGCCAGCAGGGGCGACAGGGCTCATGGCTACACCTTC. It codes for CASRGDRAHGYTF.

This clone appeared a single time. Sequence at one end of the junction differs from germline and may be a read error. The chain joins TRBV7-9 to TRBJ1-6; 12 bases match TRBD1. This CDR3 has 14 residues. Germline V gives CDR1 SEHNR, CDR2 FQNEAQ (reference sequence). Here the CDR3 DNA reads TGTTCCAGCAGCTCCGGGACAGGGGGCTCACCCCTCCACTTT. The encoded protein is CSSSSGTGGSPLHF. The whole variable domain, remainder taken from reference TRBV7-9 and TRBJ1-6, is DTGVSQNPRHKITKRGQNVTFRCDPISEHNRLYWYRQTLGQGPEFLTYFQNEAQLEKSRLLSDRFSAERPKGSFSTLEIQRTEQGDSAMYLCSSSSGTGGSPLHFGNGTRLTVT.

V and J are TRBV7-9 and TRBJ2-1, with D possibly matching TRBD2 (6 bases). This CDR3 has 18 residues. The ends were cut back, 1 base at V and 0 bases at J, with 16 bases in the middle. The V gene's germline CDR1 is SEHNR and CDR2 FQNEAQ (reference sequence). For the CDR3, the DNA is TGTGCCAGCAGCTTAGGAATAGGTCGGGGGAGCTCCTACAATGAGCAGTTCTTC. Protein sequence: CASSLGIGRGSSYNEQFF.

The chain combines TRBV13 with TRBJ1-1; a possible D gene is TRBD1 (6 bases). Germline V lookup: CDR1 PRHDT, CDR2 FYEKMQ (reference sequence). The ends were cut back, 5 bases at V and 7 bases at J, with 17 bases in the middle. The CDR3 totals 14 residues. CDR3 sequence reads: CASSPKTGLVEAFF. Written as DNA, the CDR3 is TGTGCCAGCAGCCCCAAAACAGGGTTGGTTGAAGCTTTCTTT.

This clone was observed a handful of times. The CDR3: CASSQERAEGSNQPQHF. CDR3 sequence (DNA): TGCGCCAGCAGCCAAGAAAGGGCAGAGGGTAGCAATCAGCCCCAGCATTTT. The rearrangement links TRBV4-1 to TRBJ1-5, with unresolved D. Germline-derived CDR1 and CDR2 are MGHRA and YSYEKL. The length of the CDR3 is 17 residues. V was trimmed by 0 bases and J by 0 bases, leaving 12 bases between them.